This entry describes one TCR beta chain. TCRdb re-analysed the 5' RACE reads in MiXCR, keeping a single row per CDR3 protein. The repertoire holds some 500,000 distinct CDR3 sequences, with roughly 14% as singletons. The sample belongs to a study of T cells after yellow fever vaccination. This clonotype was obtained from a man aged 30-40 years who received the YFV17D yellow fever vaccine. The starting material was PBMCs, obtained on the day of the yellow fever booster vaccination.

The CDR3 region is CSAYGVGSSYEQYF. The CDR3 coding sequence is TGCAGTGCATACGGGGTTGGGAGCTCCTACGAGCAGTACTTC. This chain connects TRBV20-1 to TRBJ2-7; D may be TRBD2 (5 bases). The CDR3 has 14 residues. The V and J ends lost 6 bases and 0 bases respectively, with 15 bases between them. CDR1 and CDR2 (germline): DFQATT, SNEGSKA (reference sequence).